These T cell receptor beta chains were read from a single sample in a study of T cells after yellow fever vaccination. TCRdb recomputed calls from the 5' RACE reads with MiXCR, one row per CDR3 protein. The data show 400,000 or so distinct CDR3 sequences, about 17% seen once. Sequenced material: PBMCs, taken before the yellow fever booster vaccination. The origin of the receptors is a man between 18 and 29 years old who received the YFV17D yellow fever vaccine. The CDR3 runs from the conserved cysteine through the conserved F or W. The D gene is left open where the match is weak. Some rows have no size entry. The others give once, few or many, or a class for an expanded clone.

v_call	clone_size	j_call	d_call	cdr3_nt	cdr3_aa
TRBV29-1	-	TRBJ1-5	TRBD1	TGCAGCGTGGGACAGGGGGCCCGAGATCAGCCCCAGCATTTT	CSVGQGARDQPQHF
TRBV4-3	-	TRBJ1-2	-	TGCGCCAGCAGCCATCGAGGGGATGGCTACACCTTC	CASSHRGDGYTF
TRBV12-3/TRBV12-4	-	TRBJ2-3	-	TGTGCCAGCAGTCCAGGGAGTTCTAGCACAGATACGCAGTATTTT	CASSPGSSSTDTQYF
TRBV11-2	-	TRBJ2-3	-	TGTGCCAGCAGCTTTGGGACACCGGTCACAGATACGCAGTATTTT	CASSFGTPVTDTQYF
TRBV6-5	many	TRBJ2-2	-	TGTGCCAGCAGTTTTCGACTAGAAGGGACCGGGGAGCTGTTTTTT	CASSFRLEGTGELFF
TRBV6-5	-	TRBJ1-6	TRBD1	TGTGCCAGCAGTTCCCTTCGGACAGGCGGGAATTCACCCCTCCACTTT	CASSSLRTGGNSPLHF
TRBV6-5	-	TRBJ2-3	-	TGTGCCAGCAGTTACACCCTAGCTGGAGATACGCAGTATTTT	CASSYTLAGDTQYF
TRBV7-2	few	TRBJ2-1	TRBD2	TGTGCCAGCAGTGGCACTAGCGGGGGAGCTTACAATGAGCAGTTCTTC	CASSGTSGGAYNEQFF
TRBV4-1	few	TRBJ1-1	-	TGCGCCAGCAGCCAAGTACTACTTCTGAACACTGAAGCTTTCTTT	CASSQVLLLNTEAFF
TRBV7-9	-	TRBJ2-3	TRBD1	TGTGCCAGCAGCTTAGGGTTCCAGGGGGCGTCAGATACGCAGTATTTT	CASSLGFQGASDTQYF
TRBV9	-	TRBJ2-7	TRBD1	TGTGCCAGCAGCGCGACAGGGGTTAGCCACGAGCAGTACTTC	CASSATGVSHEQYF
TRBV29-1	-	TRBJ2-1	-	TGCAGCGCCCAGGCCACACCCGAAGGCTACAATGAGCAGTTCTTC	CSAQATPEGYNEQFF
TRBV27	few	TRBJ1-1	TRBD1	TGTGCCAGCAGTACAGGGGGCGCGGGCACTGAAGCTTTCTTT	CASSTGGAGTEAFF
TRBV4-3	-	TRBJ2-5	TRBD2	TGCGCCAGCAGCCAAGATCTTCCCAGCGGGGCCAACCGGGAGACCCAGTACTTC	CASSQDLPSGANRETQYF
TRBV20-1	-	TRBJ2-6	-	TGCAGTGCCCGGGTCAGCTCTGGGGCCAACGTCCTGACTTTC	CSARVSSGANVLTF
TRBV7-9	-	TRBJ2-5	-	TGTGCCAGCGGACGTTCACACAGGGCCGGAGAGACCCAGTACTTC	CASGRSHRAGETQYF
TRBV20-1	few	TRBJ2-4	-	TGCAGTGCTGAACAAGGGACGGCCAAAAACATTCAGTACTTC	CSAEQGTAKNIQYF
TRBV7-9	many	TRBJ2-3	-	TGTGCCAGCAGCTTATTTTCAGATACGCAGTATTTT	CASSLFSDTQYF
TRBV7-9	few	TRBJ2-1	-	TGTGCCAGCAGCTTTCTTAGGGACGGAGCGTGGGTCGGGCAGTTCTTC	CASSFLRDGAWVGQFF
TRBV5-1	many	TRBJ1-3	-	TGCGCCAGCAGCGAGGGGTTATACTCTGGAAACACCATATATTTT	CASSEGLYSGNTIYF
TRBV7-2	-	TRBJ2-1	-	TGTGCCAGCATTAGTCGGGCAGCTTACAATGAGCAGTTCTTC	CASISRAAYNEQFF
TRBV29-1	few	TRBJ2-4	-	TGCAGCGTCCTCCCAGGGCTAGCCAAAAACATTCAGTACTTC	CSVLPGLAKNIQYF
TRBV7-9	-	TRBJ2-3	-	TGTGCCAGCAGCTCGGAGACCACAGATACGCAGTATTTT	CASSSETTDTQYF
TRBV4-1	-	TRBJ2-3	-	TGCGCCAGCACGGGGACAACTAATAGTCTAGATACGCAGTATTTT	CASTGTTNSLDTQYF
TRBV25-1	-	TRBJ2-1	TRBD2	TGTGCCACCCAGGGGACTAGCGGGGACAATGAGCAGTTCTTC	CATQGTSGDNEQFF
TRBV24-1	-	TRBJ2-1	TRBD2	TGTGCCACCAGGGGACTAGCGGACAATGAGCAGTTCTTC	CATRGLADNEQFF
TRBV20-1	many	TRBJ2-5	-	TGCAGTGCTAGTCCCCGGGGGGCTACTTGGGAGACCCAGTACTTC	CSASPRGATWETQYF
TRBV4-1	-	TRBJ1-2	-	TGCGCCAGCCACCCACTCGGACTTTCTTCGACCTCGTATGGCTACACCTTC	CASHPLGLSSTSYGYTF
TRBV29-1	few	TRBJ1-4	-	TGCAGCGTTGAAGATAGGGGAAGAGGAGAAAAACTGTTTTTT	CSVEDRGRGEKLFF
TRBV4-1	many	TRBJ2-6	TRBD1	TGCGCCAGCAGCCAAGGGAGACAGGGGGCATCTGGGGCCAACGTCCTGACTTTC	CASSQGRQGASGANVLTF
TRBV4-1	few	TRBJ2-7	TRBD2	TGCGCCAGCAGCCAAGATCCCGCGGGGGTCTACGAGCAGTACTTC	CASSQDPAGVYEQYF
TRBV24-1	few	TRBJ2-1	TRBD1	TGTGCCACCAGTGACCCACAGGGGTTTTCCTACAATGAGCAGTTCTTC	CATSDPQGFSYNEQFF
TRBV6-5	few	TRBJ2-2	-	TGTGCCAGCTTCCTAGGGTTCGGCGGGGAGCTGTTTTTT	CASFLGFGGELFF
TRBV20-1	few	TRBJ1-1	TRBD1	TGCAGTGCTAGACCGGGACAGGGGGTCACTGAAGCTTTCTTT	CSARPGQGVTEAFF
TRBV27	-	TRBJ2-3	TRBD2	TGTGCCGCCCGAAGCGGGGGGGCCGCAGATACGCAGTATTTT	CAARSGGAADTQYF
TRBV20-1	-	TRBJ2-7	-	TGCAGTGCTAGAGAGGCGAAGGAGAACTACGAGCAGTACTTC	CSAREAKENYEQYF
TRBV20-1	-	TRBJ1-2	-	TGCAGTGCTAGTGGTTCAGCCCGGGGGGCTGGTGGCTACACCTTC	CSASGSARGAGGYTF
TRBV10-3	few	TRBJ1-2	-	TGTGCCATCAGGACGCCCTCGGACAGCGGATTTTATGGCTACACCTTC	CAIRTPSDSGFYGYTF
TRBV7-8	-	TRBJ2-3	TRBD2	TGTGCCAGCACCTCTAGCGGGGGTTCGGCAGATACGCAGTATTTT	CASTSSGGSADTQYF
TRBV29-1	-	TRBJ1-3	-	TGCAGCGTTGAAGATGCCAGGCTACGAAACACCATATATTTT	CSVEDARLRNTIYF
TRBV5-4	-	TRBJ2-1	TRBD1	TGTGCCAGCAGCTTATCCGGGACAGGGGGCGATGAGCAGTTCTTC	CASSLSGTGGDEQFF
TRBV3-1	-	TRBJ2-3	-	TGTGCCAGCAGCCAAGTGAATTCAGATACGCAGTATTTT	CASSQVNSDTQYF
TRBV5-1	few	TRBJ1-1	TRBD1	TGCGCCAGCAGCTCGAGGGACAGGCGAACCGTGTTGAGACGTGAAGCTTTCTTT	CASSSRDRRTVLRREAFF
TRBV6-2/TRBV6-3	-	TRBJ2-1	-	TGTGCCAGCCGAGACGACAGGCTGCTATACAATGAGCAGTTCTTC	CASRDDRLLYNEQFF
TRBV4-2	few	TRBJ2-1	TRBD2	TGTGCCAGCAGCCAAGATCAACGGGGGGGCTACAATGAGCAGTTCTTC	CASSQDQRGGYNEQFF
TRBV6-2/TRBV6-3	-	TRBJ2-7	-	TGTGCCAGCACCCACACCCCTCAGGGGCGGTCTTCCTCCTACGAGCAGTACTTC	CASTHTPQGRSSSYEQYF
TRBV7-9	-	TRBJ1-2	TRBD1	TGTGCCAGCAGCTTATTAGGGACAGTGGGCCAATATAACTATGGCTACACCTTC	CASSLLGTVGQYNYGYTF
TRBV7-2	few	TRBJ2-3	-	TGTGCCAGCAGCCATCTGACGACAGGACAGCATACGCAGTATTTT	CASSHLTTGQHTQYF
TRBV6-5	few	TRBJ1-2	TRBD1	TGTGCCAGCAGTGGAATCACCGGGACAGGGTATGGCTACACCTTC	CASSGITGTGYGYTF
TRBV12-3/TRBV12-4	few	TRBJ1-2	-	TGTGCCAGCAGCACGGACCTGAACTTATATGGCTACACCTTC	CASSTDLNLYGYTF
TRBV6-2/TRBV6-3	-	TRBJ1-1	-	TGTGCCAGCAGTTATAGTGCGGGAGGGACTGTCAACACTGAAGCTTTCTTT	CASSYSAGGTVNTEAFF
TRBV19	-	TRBJ2-7	-	TGTGCCAGTAGTTGGCGGAACTCCTACGAGCAGTACTTC	CASSWRNSYEQYF
TRBV12-3/TRBV12-4	few	TRBJ1-2	TRBD1	TGTGCCAGCAACTCAGGGGGCTCCTATGGCTACACCTTC	CASNSGGSYGYTF